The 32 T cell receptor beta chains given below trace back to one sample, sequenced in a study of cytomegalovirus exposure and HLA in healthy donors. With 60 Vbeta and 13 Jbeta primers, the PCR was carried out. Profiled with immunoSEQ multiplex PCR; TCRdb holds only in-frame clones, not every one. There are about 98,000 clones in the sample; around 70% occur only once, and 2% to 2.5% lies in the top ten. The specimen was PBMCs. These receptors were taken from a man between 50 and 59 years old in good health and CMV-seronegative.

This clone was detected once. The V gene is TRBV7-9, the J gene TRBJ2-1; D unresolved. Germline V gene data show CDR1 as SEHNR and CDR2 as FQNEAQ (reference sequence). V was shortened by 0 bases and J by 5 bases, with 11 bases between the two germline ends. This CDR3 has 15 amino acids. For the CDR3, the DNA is TGTGCCAGCAGCTTAGCGCGAGGCCCCCACAATGAGCAGTTCTTC. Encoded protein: CASSLARGPHNEQFF. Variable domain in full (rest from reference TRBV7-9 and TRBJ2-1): DTGVSQNPRHKITKRGQNVTFRCDPISEHNRLYWYRQTLGQGPEFLTYFQNEAQLEKSRLLSDRFSAERPKGSFSTLEIQRTEQGDSAMYLCASSLARGPHNEQFFGPGTRLTVL.

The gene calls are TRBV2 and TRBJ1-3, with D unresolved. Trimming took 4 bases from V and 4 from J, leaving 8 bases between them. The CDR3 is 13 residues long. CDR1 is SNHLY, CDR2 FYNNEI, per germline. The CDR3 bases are TGTGCCAGCAGTGGAGGTTCCGGAAACACCATATATTTT. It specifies CASSGGSGNTIYF.

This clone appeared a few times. CDR3 in amino acids: CASSREVRAFGNTIYF. DNA for the CDR3: TGCGCCAGCAGCCGAGAGGTCAGGGCCTTTGGAAACACCATATATTTT. The J gene is TRBJ1-3, the V gene TRBV4-1, with D tentatively TRBD1 (5 bases). The CDR3 length is 16 residues. Germline V gene lookup returns CDR1 MGHRA and CDR2 YSYEKL. Trimming shortened V by 4 bases and J by 3 bases, and 16 bases separated the two germline ends.

CDR3 sequence: CASSSQRGPDTQYF. Written as DNA, the CDR3 is TGTGCCAGCAGCTCGCAGAGGGGGCCGGATACGCAGTATTTT. This sequence joins TRBV7-2 and TRBJ2-3, with 7 bases fitting TRBD1. CDR1 is SGHTA and CDR2 is FQGNSA in the germline V gene. The ends lost 4 bases at V and 6 bases at J; junction bases unmatched: 7. This CDR3 spans 14 amino acids.

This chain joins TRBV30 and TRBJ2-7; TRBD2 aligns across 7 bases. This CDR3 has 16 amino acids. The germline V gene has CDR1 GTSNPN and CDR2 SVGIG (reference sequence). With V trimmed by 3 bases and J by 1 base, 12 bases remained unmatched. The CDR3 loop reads CAWSYPGGGKSYEQYF. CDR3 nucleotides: TGTGCCTGGAGCTATCCCGGGGGAGGGAAGTCCTACGAGCAGTACTTC.

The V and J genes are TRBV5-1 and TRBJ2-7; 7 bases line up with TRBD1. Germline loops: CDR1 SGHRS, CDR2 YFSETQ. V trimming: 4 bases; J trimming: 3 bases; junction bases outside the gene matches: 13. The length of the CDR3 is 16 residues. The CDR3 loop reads CASSVSNPGQNYEQYF. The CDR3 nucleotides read TGCGCCAGCAGCGTGAGCAACCCGGGACAGAACTACGAGCAGTACTTC. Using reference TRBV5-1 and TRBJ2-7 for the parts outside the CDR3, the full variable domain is KAGVTQTPRYLIKTRGQQVTLSCSPISGHRSVSWYQQTPGQGLQFLFEYFSETQRNKGNFPGRFSGRQFSNSRSEMNVSTLELGDSALYLCASSVSNPGQNYEQYFGPGTRLTVT.

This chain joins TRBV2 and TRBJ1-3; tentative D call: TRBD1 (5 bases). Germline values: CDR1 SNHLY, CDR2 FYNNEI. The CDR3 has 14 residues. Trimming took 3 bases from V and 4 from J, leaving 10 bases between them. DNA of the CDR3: TGTGCCAGCAGTGACCCCCAGGGAGGAAACACCATATATTTT. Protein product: CASSDPQGGNTIYF.

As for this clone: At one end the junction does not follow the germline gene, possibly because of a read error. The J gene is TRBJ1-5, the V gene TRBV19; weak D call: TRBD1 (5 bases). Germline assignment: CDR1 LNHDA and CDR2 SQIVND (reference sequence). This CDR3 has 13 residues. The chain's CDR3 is CASGAGTRQLQHF. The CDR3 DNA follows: TGTGCCAGCGGGGCAGGGACTAGGCAGCTCCAGCATTTT.

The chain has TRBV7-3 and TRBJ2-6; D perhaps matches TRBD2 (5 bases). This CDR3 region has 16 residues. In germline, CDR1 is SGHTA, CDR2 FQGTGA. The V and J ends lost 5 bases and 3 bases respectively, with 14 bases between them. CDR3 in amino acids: CASSPQLGIGANVLTF. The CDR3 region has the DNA TGTGCCAGCAGCCCGCAGCTCGGGATTGGGGCCAACGTCCTGACTTTC.

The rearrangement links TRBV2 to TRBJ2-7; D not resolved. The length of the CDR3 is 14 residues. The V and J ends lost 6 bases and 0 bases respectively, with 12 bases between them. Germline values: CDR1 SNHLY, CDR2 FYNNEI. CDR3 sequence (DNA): TGTGCCAGCAGGGTCCGTTACACCTCCTACGAGCAGTACTTC. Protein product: CASRVRYTSYEQYF.

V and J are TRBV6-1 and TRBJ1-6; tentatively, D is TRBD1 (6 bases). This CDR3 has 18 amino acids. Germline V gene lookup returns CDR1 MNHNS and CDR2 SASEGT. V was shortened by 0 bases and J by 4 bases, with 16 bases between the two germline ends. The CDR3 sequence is CASSEAAWGGSYNSPLHF. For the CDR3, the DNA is TGTGCCAGCAGTGAAGCGGCCTGGGGGGGCTCTTATAATTCACCCCTCCACTTT.

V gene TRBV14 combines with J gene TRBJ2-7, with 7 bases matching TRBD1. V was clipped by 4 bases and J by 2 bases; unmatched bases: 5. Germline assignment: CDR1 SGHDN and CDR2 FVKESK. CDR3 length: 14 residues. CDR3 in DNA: TGTGCCAGCAGCCGGGACAGCCCCCCCTACGAGCAGTACTTC. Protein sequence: CASSRDSPPYEQYF.

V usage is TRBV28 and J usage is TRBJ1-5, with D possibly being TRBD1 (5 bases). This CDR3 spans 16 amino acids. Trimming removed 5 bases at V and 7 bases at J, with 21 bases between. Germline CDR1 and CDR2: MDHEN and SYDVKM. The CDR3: CASSTTGLGRGQPQHF. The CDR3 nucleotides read TGTGCCAGCAGTACTACAGGTTTGGGGAGGGGACAGCCCCAGCATTTT.

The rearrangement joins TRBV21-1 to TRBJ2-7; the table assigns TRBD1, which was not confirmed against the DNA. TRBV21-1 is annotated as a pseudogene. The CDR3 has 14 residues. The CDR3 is CASGSGTDSYEQYF. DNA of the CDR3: TGTGCCAGCGGAAGTGGGACAGACTCCTACGAGCAGTACTTC.

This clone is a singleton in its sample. The CDR3: CASSLGGPLGYSYEQYF. The CDR3 DNA reads TGTGCCAGCAGCTTGGGGGGGCCATTGGGGTATTCTTACGAGCAGTACTTC. V gene TRBV11-2 combines with J gene TRBJ2-7; the D gene is possibly TRBD2 (7 bases). The CDR3 contains 17 residues. Germline values: CDR1 SGHAT, CDR2 FQNNGV. Trimming stripped 3 bases from V and 4 bases from J, with 22 bases between.

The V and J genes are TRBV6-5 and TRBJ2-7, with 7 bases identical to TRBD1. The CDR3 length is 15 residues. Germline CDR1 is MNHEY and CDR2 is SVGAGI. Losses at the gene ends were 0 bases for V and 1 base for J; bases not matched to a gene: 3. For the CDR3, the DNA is TGTGCCAGCAGTTACTCGACAGGGTCGTCCTACGAGCAGTACTTC. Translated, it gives CASSYSTGSSYEQYF.

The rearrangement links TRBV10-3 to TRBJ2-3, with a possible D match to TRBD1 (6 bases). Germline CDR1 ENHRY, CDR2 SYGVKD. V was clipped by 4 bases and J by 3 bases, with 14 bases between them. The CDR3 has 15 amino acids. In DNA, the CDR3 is TGTGCCATCAGTGTCGAGGGGACAATGACAGATACGCAGTATTTT. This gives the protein CAISVEGTMTDTQYF.

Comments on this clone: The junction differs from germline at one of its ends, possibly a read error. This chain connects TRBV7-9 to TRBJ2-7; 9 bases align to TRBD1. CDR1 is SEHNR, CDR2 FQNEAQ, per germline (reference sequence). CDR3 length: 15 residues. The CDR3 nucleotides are TGTTCCAGCAGCTTAGCACAGGGGGCCGGGTACGAGCAGTACTTC. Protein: CSSSLAQGAGYEQYF.

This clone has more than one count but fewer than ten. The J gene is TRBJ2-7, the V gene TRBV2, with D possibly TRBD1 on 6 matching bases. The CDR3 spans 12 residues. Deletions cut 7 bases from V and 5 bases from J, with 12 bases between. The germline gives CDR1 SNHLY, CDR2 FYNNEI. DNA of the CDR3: TGTGCCAGCAACTCAGGGGCCGACGAGCAGTACTTC. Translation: CASNSGADEQYF. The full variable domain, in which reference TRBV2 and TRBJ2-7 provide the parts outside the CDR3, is EPEVTQTPSHQVTQMGQEVILRCVPISNHLYFYWYRQILGQKVEFLVSFYNNEISEKSEIFDDQFSVERPDGSNFTLKIRSTKLEDSAMYFCASNSGADEQYFGPGTRLTVT.

The chain's CDR3 is CASSLDQGLQYF. The DNA for the CDR3 is TGCGCCAGCAGCTTGGATCAGGGTCTTCAGTACTTC. V and J are TRBV5-1 and TRBJ2-4; tentative D call: TRBD1 (5 bases). Trimming took off 0 bases at V and 11 bases at J, with 9 bases between the two ends. CDR3 length: 12 amino acids. Germline values: CDR1 SGHRS, CDR2 YFSETQ.

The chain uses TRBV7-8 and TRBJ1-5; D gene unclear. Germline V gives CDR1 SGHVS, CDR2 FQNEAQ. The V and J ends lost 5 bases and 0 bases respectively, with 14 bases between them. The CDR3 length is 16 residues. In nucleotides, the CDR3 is TGTGCCAGCAGCCCCCGCGTGATAACTAGCAATCAGCCCCAGCATTTT. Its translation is CASSPRVITSNQPQHF.

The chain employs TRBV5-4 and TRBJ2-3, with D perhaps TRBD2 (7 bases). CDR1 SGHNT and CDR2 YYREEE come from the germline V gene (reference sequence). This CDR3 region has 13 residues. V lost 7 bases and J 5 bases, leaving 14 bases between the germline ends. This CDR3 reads CASGGAGQDTQYF. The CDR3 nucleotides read TGTGCCAGCGGGGGGGCAGGACAAGATACGCAGTATTTT.

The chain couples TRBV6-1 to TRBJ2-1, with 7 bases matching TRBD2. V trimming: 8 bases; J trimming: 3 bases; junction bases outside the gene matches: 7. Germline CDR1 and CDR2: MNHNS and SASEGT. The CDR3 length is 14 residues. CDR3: CASGYTGGYNEQFF. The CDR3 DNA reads TGTGCCAGCGGATATACGGGGGGCTACAATGAGCAGTTCTTC.

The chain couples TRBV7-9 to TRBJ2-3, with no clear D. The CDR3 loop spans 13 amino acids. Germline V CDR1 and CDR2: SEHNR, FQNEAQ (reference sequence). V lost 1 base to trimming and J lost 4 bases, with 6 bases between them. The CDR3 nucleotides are TGTGCCAGCAGCTTAGGTGGGCCAGATACGCAGTATTTT. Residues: CASSLGGPDTQYF.

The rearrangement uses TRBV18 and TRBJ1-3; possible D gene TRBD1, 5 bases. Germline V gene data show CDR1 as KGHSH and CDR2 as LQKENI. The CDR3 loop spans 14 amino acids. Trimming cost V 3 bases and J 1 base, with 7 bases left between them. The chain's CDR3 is CASSPGLSGNTIYF. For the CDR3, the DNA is TGTGCCAGCTCACCGGGGCTTTCTGGAAACACCATATATTTT.

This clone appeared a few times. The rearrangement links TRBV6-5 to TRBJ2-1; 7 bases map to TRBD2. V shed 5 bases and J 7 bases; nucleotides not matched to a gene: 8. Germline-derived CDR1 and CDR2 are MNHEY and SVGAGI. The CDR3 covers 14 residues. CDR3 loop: CASSEGTTRNEQFF. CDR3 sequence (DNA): TGTGCCAGCAGTGAAGGGACTACGAGGAATGAGCAGTTCTTC.

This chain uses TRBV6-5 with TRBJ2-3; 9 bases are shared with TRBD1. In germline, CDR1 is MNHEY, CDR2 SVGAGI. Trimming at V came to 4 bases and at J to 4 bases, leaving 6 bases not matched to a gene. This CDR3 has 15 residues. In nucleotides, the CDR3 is TGTGCCAGCAGTTTCGGACAGGGGAAGGCAGATACGCAGTATTTT. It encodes CASSFGQGKADTQYF.

CDR3 residues: CASSDGTASYEQYF. The CDR3 nucleotides read TGCGCCAGCAGTGATGGGACAGCCTCCTACGAGCAGTACTTC. This chain joins TRBV10-1 and TRBJ2-7, with 7 bases lining up with TRBD1. V was clipped by 3 bases and J by 0 bases; unmatched bases: 2. This CDR3 has 14 amino acids. Germline-derived CDR1 and CDR2 are WNHNN and SYGVQD (reference sequence).

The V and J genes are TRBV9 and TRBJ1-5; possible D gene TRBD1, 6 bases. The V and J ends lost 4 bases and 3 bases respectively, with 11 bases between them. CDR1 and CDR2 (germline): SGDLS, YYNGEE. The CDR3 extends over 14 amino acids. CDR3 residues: CASSPGQTNQPQHF. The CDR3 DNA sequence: TGTGCCAGCAGCCCCGGACAGACCAATCAGCCCCAGCATTTT.

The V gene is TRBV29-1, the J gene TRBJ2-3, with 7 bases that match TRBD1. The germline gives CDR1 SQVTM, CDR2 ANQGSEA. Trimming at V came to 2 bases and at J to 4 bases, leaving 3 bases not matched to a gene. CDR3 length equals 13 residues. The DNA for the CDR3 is TGCAGCGTTGAACTCCAGGGGGCAGATACGCAGTATTTT. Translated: CSVELQGADTQYF.

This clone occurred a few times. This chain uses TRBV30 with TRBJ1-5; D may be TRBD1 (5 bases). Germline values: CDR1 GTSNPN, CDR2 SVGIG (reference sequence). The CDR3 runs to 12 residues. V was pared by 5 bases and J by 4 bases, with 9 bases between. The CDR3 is CAWQQGNQPQHF. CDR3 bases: TGTGCCTGGCAGCAGGGAAATCAGCCCCAGCATTTT.

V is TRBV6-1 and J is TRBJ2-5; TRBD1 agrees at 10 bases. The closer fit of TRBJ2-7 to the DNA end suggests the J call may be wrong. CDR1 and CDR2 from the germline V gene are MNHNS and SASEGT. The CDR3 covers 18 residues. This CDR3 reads CASSEPHLGTGVGYEQYF. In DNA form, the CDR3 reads TGTGCCAGCAGTGAACCCCACCTCGGGACAGGGGTTGGCTACGAGCAGTACTTC.